The T cell receptor beta chain described here comes from a study of T-cell memory formation after mild COVID-19 (dated by TCRdb to about 2021). Concerning the study at large: Most TCR sequence clusters were specific to one of the two donors. In a couple of donors, T-cell clones that expanded and contracted after mild COVID-19 were tracked by sequencing TCRalpha and TCRbeta repertoires over time. The cohort comprised two young, previously healthy adult volunteers, one female and one male.

Sequencing was carried out with an Illumina NovaSeq 6000. Using 5'RACE with constant-segment primers, TCRalpha and TCRbeta cDNA libraries were constructed, with sample barcodes and unique molecular identifiers added in the process. RNA was extracted from every sample with Trizol reagent. Libraries were amplified in two PCR steps, with a second sample barcode and Illumina TruSeq adapters added in the second step. Sequencing of the libraries was done on an Illumina NovaSeq, producing 2 x 150 bp paired-end reads. Per the authors' processing: Demultiplexing of reads and collapsing into UMI-guided consensus sequences were performed with migec v1.2.7. With mixcr v2.1.11, UMI consensuses were aligned to TRA and TRB V and J templates and assembled into clonotypes. Clonotypes were classified as expanded or contracted when called significant by both edgeR and NoisET, with noise models trained on biological replicates. For edgeR calls, the thresholds were a false discovery rate-adjusted p below 0.01 and a log2 fold-change of 1. PCA with hierarchical clustering of max-normalized trajectories of the 1000 most abundant clonotypes was used as exploratory dynamics analysis. Separately sequenced CD4+ and CD8+ repertoires were used to assign the CD4 or CD8 phenotype of responding clones. TCRdb redid the processing of the public reads, applying fastp at Q25 and MiXCR, and retained in-frame beta chains. Identical CDR3 proteins give one entry, which carries the most common genes and DNA. The V and J calls shown here were made by TCRdb, not taken from the authors' results. The sample records approximately 430,000 distinct CDR3 sequences, under 25% of which are singletons. Roughly 13% of the sample comes from the top ten.

Points the paper makes about the study in general: Contracting CD4+ clones turned up mainly in the CM and EM memory subsets, whereas EMRA was where CD8+ clones were enriched. SARS-CoV-2 specificity of the second-wave clones peaking on day 37 was not confirmed. Balanced CD4/CD8 phenotypes were observed for clones contracting from day 15 to 85, whereas a bias towards CD4+ was observed for a second wave of clones expanding from day 15 to 37. The study included only a couple of mild cases, and larger cohorts that include severe cases with pre-infection samples were judged to be necessary. The detection of some responding clones in pre-infection memory suggests that pre-existing cross-reactive memory T cells joined the SARS-CoV-2 response.

In the case of this clonotype: Its recognized antigen is unknown. Per-nucleotide qualities are absent, and no much larger clonotype sits a single base away.

Ficoll-Paque density gradient centrifugation was the method used to isolate PBMCs. The germline ends are 11 bases apart after V is trimmed by 8 bases and J by 0 bases. The CDR3, from cysteine to phenylalanine, totals 15 residues. Only the CDR3 DNA is retained, 45 bases long and in frame from the first base. Taken from the germline V gene (reference sequence), the CDR1 and CDR2 loops are SEHNR and FQNEAQ. The chain couples TRBV7-9 to TRBJ2-6, with the D segment identity uncertain. The TCR sequence derives from an adult woman who had mild COVID-19 (a few samples of this study predate the infection). The sample titles of this study are shuffled in the database, so cell type and time point are left out; the donor was told from shared clones. Sequenced input: PBMCs or a T cell subset sorted from them (not recorded which). At the DNA level, the sequence is TGTGCCAGCTCACGATCCTACTCTGGGGCCAACGTCCTGACTTTC. Its protein product is CASSRSYSGANVLTF.